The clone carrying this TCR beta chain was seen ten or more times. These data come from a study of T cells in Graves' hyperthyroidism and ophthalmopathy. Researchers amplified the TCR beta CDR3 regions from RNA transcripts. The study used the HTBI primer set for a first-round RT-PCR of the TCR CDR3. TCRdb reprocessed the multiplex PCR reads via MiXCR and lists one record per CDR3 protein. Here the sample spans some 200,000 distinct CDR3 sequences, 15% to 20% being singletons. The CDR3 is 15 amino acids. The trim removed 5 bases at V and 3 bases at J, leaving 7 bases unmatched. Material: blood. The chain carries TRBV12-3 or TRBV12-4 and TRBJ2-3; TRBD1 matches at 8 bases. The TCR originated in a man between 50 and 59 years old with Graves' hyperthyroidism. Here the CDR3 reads CASSDTGGGTDTQYF. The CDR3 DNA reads TGTGCCAGCAGTGACACAGGGGGAGGAACAGATACGCAGTATTTT.